This TCR beta chain was captured in a study of vaccination and CD4 T cells after COVID-19. Overall study context: Overlapping spike peptides served as the stimulus for the cells. These peptides came from SARS-CoV-2 and from the common cold coronaviruses HCoV-NL63, HCoV-OC43 and HCoV-229E.

With V trimmed by 3 bases and J by 4 bases, 8 bases remained unmatched. CDR1 and CDR2 (germline): SGHTA, FQGNSA. CDR3 length: 15 amino acids. Concerning this clonotype itself: Antigen unknown.

Cultured CD4+ T cells had their DNA profiled by the Oncomine TCR Beta short-read assay. TCRdb reprocessed the PCR reads via MiXCR and lists one record per CDR3 protein. The sample lists 18,000 or so distinct CDR3 sequences, around 40% occurring once. Stated treatment: approximately 9-day PBMC culture with coronavirus spike peptide pools or control peptides (ViraFEST assay). ViraFEST used peptide pools to expand antigen-specific T cells, then sequenced TCRs. Negative nucleocapsid antibody tests before and after vaccination confirmed that healthy vaccine recipients had no prior SARS-CoV-2 infection. Some 2 million PBMCs were grown per well alongside 8.5 to 10 IU/ml IL-2 and about 9.9 ug/ml peptide pools.

This TCR came from a human donor who received a COVID-19 vaccine. The genes are TRBV7-2 and TRBJ2-7; 8 nucleotides align to TRBD2. Sequencing used CD4+ T cells from blood, cultured in vitro, obtained before SARS-CoV-2 vaccination. The CDR3 region is CASSFISGVWYEQYF. The CDR3 DNA reads as TGTGCCAGCAGCTTTATTAGCGGGGTTTGGTACGAGCAGTACTTC.